Ten or more counts support the clone carrying this T cell receptor (beta chain). Its target is not known. Then a second PCR, running roughly 7 to 11 cycles, was carried out with a sample-barcoded 5' primer and a J-beta primer mix. The template-switch adaptor, which had 12 random nucleotides, put a tag on each cDNA molecule. TCRdb itself ran the 5' RACE reads through MiXCR, one entry per CDR3 protein. The table shows 600,000 to 1,000,000 distinct CDR3 sequences, with about 62% occurring only once. The germline V gene encodes CDR1 SEHNR and CDR2 FQNEAQ (reference sequence). The CDR3 runs to 14 residues. The trim removed 11 bases at V and 6 bases at J, leaving 11 bases unmatched. This entry is derived from a study of blood T cells in healthy people across ages. Whole-study results and caveats: The unknown donor CMV status may have confounded expanded clonotype changes. Using unsorted PBMCs precluded a conclusive naive versus antigen-experienced comparison.

The donors, healthy Caucasians from Russia, were aged about 6 to 95. The sample consisted of blood. This clonotype originated in a man younger than 45 in good health. This chain joins TRBV7-9 and TRBJ2-1, with 9 bases matching TRBD2. The CDR3 coding sequence is TGTGCCGAGGGGCGGGAGGGATCTCCCAATGAGCAGTTCTTC. It specifies CAEGREGSPNEQFF.